This T cell receptor beta chain was captured by sequencing in a study of response to subunit inactivated influenza vaccine. From the RT-PCR reads, TCRdb called clonotypes with MiXCR, one entry per CDR3 protein. The table includes approximately 170,000 distinct CDR3 sequences, over 9.5% detected once. Study observations and caveats: Researchers suggested that each seasonal influenza vaccination recruits few new T cells.

The V and J ends lost 0 bases and 3 bases respectively, with 11 bases between them. CDR3 length equals 16 residues. CDR1 is LGHDT, CDR2 YNNKEL, per germline (reference sequence). The table lists this clonotype with many counts. No antigen is known for it. The data also belong to a second study, concerning T cells expressing NK-cell markers. That work contributes: UMIs were included in TCR beta cDNA generated by 5'RACE template switching. Dominant NKG2C+ clonotypes made up about 1.0-7.5% of CD8+ T cells in 5 or 6 donors. The CD3+CD56-NKG2C+ fraction of several donors was also led by these clonotypes. The HCMV specificity of the expanded NKG2C+ T cell clones stayed unresolved.

The sequence was obtained from a man in his forties or fifties who received an inactivated influenza vaccine. This specimen consisted of CD8+ T cells sorted from PBMCs, obtained less than 13 days after vaccination. The chain carries TRBV3-1 and TRBJ2-2; D unclear. The CDR3 loop reads CASSQELELYTGELFF. The CDR3 nucleotides are TGTGCCAGCAGCCAAGAATTAGAACTCTACACCGGGGAGCTGTTTTTT.